These T cell receptor beta chains were read from a single sample in a study of regulatory T cells in long-lasting Graves disease. TCRdb itself ran the multiplex PCR reads through MiXCR, one entry per CDR3 protein. The sample records a few hundred thousand distinct CDR3 sequences, approximately 22% being singletons. Sequenced here: peripheral blood mononuclear cells (PBMCs), sampled when the disease was refractory, from a patient treated with antithyroid drugs. These receptor sequences come from a female donor with Graves disease. The CDR3 runs from the conserved cysteine through the conserved F or W.

>TRBJ1-4|TRBV28
CASSLPQGEKLFF
>TRBJ2-5|TRBV2
CASSEWLAETQYF
>TRBJ1-4|TRBV3-1
CASSQGRRREKLFF
>TRBJ1-1|TRBV2
CASSDAGTHTEAFF
>TRBJ2-5|TRBV20-1
CSVVQETQYF
>TRBJ1-1|TRBV7-3
CASSSDRYTEAFF
>TRBJ1-2|TRBV12-3/TRBV12-4
CATDKEPYGYTF
>TRBJ1-2|TRBV24-1
CATSTGVGYTF
>TRBJ2-2|TRBV12-3/TRBV12-4
CASSSPGTGGVRSGELFF
>TRBJ2-5|TRBV5-1
CASSISDRGETQYF
>TRBJ2-7|TRBV6-2/TRBV6-3
CASSYSDRGHEQYF
>TRBJ2-5|TRBV7-2
CASSLSGRDALETQYF
>TRBJ1-1|TRBV28
CASSYLKNRVNTEAFF
>TRBJ1-1|TRBV3-1
CASSRARGGTEAFF
>TRBJ1-1|TRBV6-1
CASSVGVANTEAFF
>TRBJ2-3|TRBV2
CASRGTSGGTDTQYF
>TRBJ2-2|TRBV19
CASSIGQGRELFF
>TRBJ1-3|TRBV5-1
CASSFFLGGNGNTIYF
>TRBJ1-5|TRBV6-2/TRBV6-3
CASRVDRGHNQPQHF
>TRBJ2-7|TRBV27
CASSLLAGVYEQYF
>TRBJ1-1|TRBV12-3/TRBV12-4
CASSSGHWNTEAFF
>.|TRBV28
CASAILADTHNEQFF
>TRBJ1-1|TRBV27
CASSSPGRDTEAFF
>TRBJ2-5|TRBV12-3/TRBV12-4
CASRWDREPQETQYF
>TRBJ2-3|TRBV10-3
CAISDRTSGGPRDTQYF
>TRBJ2-5|TRBV2
CASSARLAGSGETQYF
>.|TRBV7-2
CASRRPGTTYNEQFF
>TRBJ2-3|TRBV2
CARSDGTDTQYF
>TRBJ1-1|TRBV6-1
CASRLAGMNTEAFF
>TRBJ2-7|TRBV3-1
CASSQGRLSGEQYF
>TRBJ1-4|TRBV15
CATSRDGGGATNEKLFF
>TRBJ1-1|TRBV2
CASRAGQGRHRFTEAFF
>TRBJ2-6|TRBV7-2
CASSGQVSGANVLTF
>TRBJ2-2|TRBV29-1
CSVHLLASNTGELFF
>TRBJ2-2|TRBV20-1
CSARGVDDTGELFF
>TRBJ2-2|TRBV7-7
CASSPGNTGEPFF
>TRBJ2-7|TRBV11-2
CASSLNLEHPYEQYF
>TRBJ1-6|TRBV3-2
CASSQDAWSRYNSPLHF
>TRBJ2-3|TRBV20-1
CSETGQGDTQYF